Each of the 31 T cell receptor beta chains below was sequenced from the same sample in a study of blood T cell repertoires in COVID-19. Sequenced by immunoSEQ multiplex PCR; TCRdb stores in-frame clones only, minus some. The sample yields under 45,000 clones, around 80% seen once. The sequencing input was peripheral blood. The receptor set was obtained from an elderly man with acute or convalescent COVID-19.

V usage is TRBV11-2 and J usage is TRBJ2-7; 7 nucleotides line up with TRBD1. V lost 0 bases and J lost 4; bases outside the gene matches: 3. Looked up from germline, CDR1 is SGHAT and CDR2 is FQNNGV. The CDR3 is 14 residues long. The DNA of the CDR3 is TGTGCCAGCAGCTTAGATAGGGGGCGGTACGAGCAGTACTTC. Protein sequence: CASSLDRGRYEQYF.

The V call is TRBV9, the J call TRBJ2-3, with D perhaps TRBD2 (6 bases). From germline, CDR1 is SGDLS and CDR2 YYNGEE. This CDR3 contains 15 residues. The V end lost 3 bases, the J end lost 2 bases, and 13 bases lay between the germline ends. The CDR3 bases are TGTGCCAGCAGCGGAACCGGGACTCCCACAGATACGCAGTATTTT. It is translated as CASSGTGTPTDTQYF.

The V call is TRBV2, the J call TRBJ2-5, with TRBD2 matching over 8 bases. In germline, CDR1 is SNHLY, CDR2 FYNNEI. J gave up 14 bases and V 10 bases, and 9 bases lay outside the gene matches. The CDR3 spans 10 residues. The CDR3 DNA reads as TGTGCCACGGGGGGGACTACCCCCTACTTC. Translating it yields CATGGTTPYF. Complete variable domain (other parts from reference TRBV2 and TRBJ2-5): EPEVTQTPSHQVTQMGQEVILRCVPISNHLYFYWYRQILGQKVEFLVSFYNNEISEKSEIFDDQFSVERPDGSNFTLKIRSTKLEDSAMYFCATGGTTPYFGPGTRLLVL.

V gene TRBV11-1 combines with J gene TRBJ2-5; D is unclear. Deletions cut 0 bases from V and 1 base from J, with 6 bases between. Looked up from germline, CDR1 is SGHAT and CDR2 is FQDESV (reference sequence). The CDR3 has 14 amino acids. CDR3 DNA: TGTGCCAGCAGCTTAGCTTCCGTCCAAGAGACCCAGTACTTC. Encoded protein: CASSLASVQETQYF.

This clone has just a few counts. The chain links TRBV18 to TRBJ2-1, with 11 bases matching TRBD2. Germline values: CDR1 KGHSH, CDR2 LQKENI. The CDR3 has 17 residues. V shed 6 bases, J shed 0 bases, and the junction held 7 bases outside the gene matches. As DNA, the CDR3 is TGTGCCAGCTCCCTGGGACTAGCGGTTAGCTCCTACAATGAGCAGTTCTTC. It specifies CASSLGLAVSSYNEQFF.

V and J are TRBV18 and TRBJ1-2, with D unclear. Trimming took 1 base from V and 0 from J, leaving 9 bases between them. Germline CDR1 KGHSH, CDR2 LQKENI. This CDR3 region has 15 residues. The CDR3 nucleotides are TGTGCCAGCTCACCACAGAGTCGCGCTAACTATGGCTACACCTTC. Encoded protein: CASSPQSRANYGYTF. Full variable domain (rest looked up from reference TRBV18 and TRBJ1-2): NAGVMQNPRHLVRRRGQEARLRCSPMKGHSHVYWYRQLPEEGLKFMVYLQKENIIDESGMPKERFSAEFPKEGPSILRIQQVVRGDSAAYFCASSPQSRANYGYTFGSGTRLTVV.

The CDR3 nucleotides read TGTGCCAGCAGCGTAGCCGCGCAGGGTCAAGCCTACGAGCAGTACTTC. This gives the protein CASSVAAQGQAYEQYF. The V gene is TRBV9, the J gene TRBJ2-7, with a tentative D call TRBD1 (5 bases). The V gene lost 0 bases and the J gene lost 2 bases, with 15 bases spanning the gap. From germline, CDR1 is SGDLS and CDR2 YYNGEE. CDR3 length: 16 residues.

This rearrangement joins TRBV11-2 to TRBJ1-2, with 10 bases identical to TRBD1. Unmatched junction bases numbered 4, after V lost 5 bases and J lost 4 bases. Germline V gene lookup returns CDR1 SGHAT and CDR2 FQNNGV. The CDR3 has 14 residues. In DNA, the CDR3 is TGTGCCAGCAGCGCGGGACAGGGGAGCTATGGCTACACCTTC. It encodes CASSAGQGSYGYTF.

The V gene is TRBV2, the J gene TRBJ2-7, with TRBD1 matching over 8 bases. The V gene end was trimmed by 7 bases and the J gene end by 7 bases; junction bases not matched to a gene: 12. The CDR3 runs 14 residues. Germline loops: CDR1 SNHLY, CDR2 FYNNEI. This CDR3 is CASNIDRGSGEQYF. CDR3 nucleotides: TGTGCCAGCAATATAGACAGGGGCTCTGGGGAGCAGTACTTC.

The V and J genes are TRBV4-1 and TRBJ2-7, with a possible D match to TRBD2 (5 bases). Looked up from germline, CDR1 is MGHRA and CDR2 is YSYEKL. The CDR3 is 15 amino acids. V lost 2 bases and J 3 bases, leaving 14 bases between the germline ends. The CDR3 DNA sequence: TGCGCCAGCAGCCAAACGGGAACGGACCTCTACGAGCAGTACTTC. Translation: CASSQTGTDLYEQYF.

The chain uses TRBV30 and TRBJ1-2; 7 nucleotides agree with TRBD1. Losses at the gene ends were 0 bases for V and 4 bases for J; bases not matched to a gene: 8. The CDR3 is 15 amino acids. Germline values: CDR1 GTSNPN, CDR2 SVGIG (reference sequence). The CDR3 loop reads CAWSVVSGGGYGYTF. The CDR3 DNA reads TGTGCCTGGAGTGTAGTTTCAGGGGGTGGCTATGGCTACACCTTC.

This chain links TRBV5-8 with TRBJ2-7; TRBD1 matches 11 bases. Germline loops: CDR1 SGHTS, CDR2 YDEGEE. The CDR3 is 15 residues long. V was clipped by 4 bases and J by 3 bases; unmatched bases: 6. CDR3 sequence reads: CASSQAGTGGYEQYF. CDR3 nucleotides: TGTGCCAGCAGCCAAGCCGGGACAGGGGGCTACGAGCAGTACTTC.

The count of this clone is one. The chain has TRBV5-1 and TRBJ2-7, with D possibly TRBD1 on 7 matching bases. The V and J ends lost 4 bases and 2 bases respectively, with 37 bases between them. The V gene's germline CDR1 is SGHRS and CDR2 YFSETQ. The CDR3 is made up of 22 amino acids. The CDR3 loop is CASSLDPYLPLDREVWAYEQYF. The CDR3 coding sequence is TGCGCCAGCAGCCTTGATCCTTATCTCCCCTTAGACAGGGAGGTCTGGGCCTACGAGCAGTACTTC.

The CDR3 is CASSFWSRAGTNYGYTF. Written as DNA, the CDR3 is TGTGCCAGCAGTTTTTGGTCGCGGGCCGGTACGAACTATGGCTACACCTTC. The V gene is TRBV27, the J gene TRBJ1-2; D not resolved. CDR1 and CDR2 (germline): MNHEY, SMNVEV (reference sequence). The length of the CDR3 is 17 residues. Trimming took off 3 bases at V and 2 bases at J, with 19 bases between the two ends.

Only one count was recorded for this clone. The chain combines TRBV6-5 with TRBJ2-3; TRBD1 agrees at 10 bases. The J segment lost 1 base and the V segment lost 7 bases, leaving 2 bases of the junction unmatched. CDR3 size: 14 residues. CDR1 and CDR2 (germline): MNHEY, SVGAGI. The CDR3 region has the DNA TGTGCCAGCACCGACAGGGGGCGCACAGATACGCAGTATTTT. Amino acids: CASTDRGRTDTQYF.

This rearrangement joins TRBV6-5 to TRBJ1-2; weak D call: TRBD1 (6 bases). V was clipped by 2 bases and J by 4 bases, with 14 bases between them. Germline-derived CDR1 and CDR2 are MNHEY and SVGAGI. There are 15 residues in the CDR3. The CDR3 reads CASSYGGGAFYGYTF. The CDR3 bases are TGTGCCAGCAGTTACGGGGGGGGCGCCTTCTATGGCTACACCTTC.

As DNA, the CDR3 is TGTGCCAGCAGTGACCGGGGTTGGACAGATACGCAGTATTTT. The encoded protein is CASSDRGWTDTQYF. The chain joins TRBV6-1 to TRBJ2-3; TRBD2 might be the D (5 bases). From germline, CDR1 is MNHNS and CDR2 SASEGT. This CDR3 region has 14 residues. The germline V and J ends were trimmed by 3 bases and 3 bases, with 10 bases remaining between them.

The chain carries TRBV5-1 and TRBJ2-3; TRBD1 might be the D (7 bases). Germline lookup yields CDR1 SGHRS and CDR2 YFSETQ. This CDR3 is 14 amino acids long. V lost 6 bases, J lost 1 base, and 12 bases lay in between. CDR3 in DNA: TGCGCCAGCACAACAGGGGAGGGCACAGATACGCAGTATTTT. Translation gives CASTTGEGTDTQYF.

The CDR3 protein is CASSRASGGANEQFF. In nucleotides, the CDR3 is TGTGCCAGCAGTCGGGCTAGCGGGGGGGCCAATGAGCAGTTCTTC. The chain joins TRBV6-5 to TRBJ2-1, with 12 positions matching TRBD2. J lost 6 bases, V lost 5 bases, and 5 bases had no gene match. This CDR3 contains 15 residues. Per the germline V gene, CDR1 is MNHEY and CDR2 is SVGAGI.

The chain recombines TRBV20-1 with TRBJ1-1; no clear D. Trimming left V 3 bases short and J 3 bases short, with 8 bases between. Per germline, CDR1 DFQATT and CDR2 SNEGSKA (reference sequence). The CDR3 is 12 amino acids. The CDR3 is CSASWRDTEAFF. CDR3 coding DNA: TGCAGTGCTAGTTGGAGGGACACTGAAGCTTTCTTT.

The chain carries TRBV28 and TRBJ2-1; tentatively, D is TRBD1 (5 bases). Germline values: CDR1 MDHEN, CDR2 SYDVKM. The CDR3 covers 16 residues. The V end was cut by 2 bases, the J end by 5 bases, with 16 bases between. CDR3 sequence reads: CASSLMGRASDNEQFF. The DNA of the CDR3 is TGTGCCAGCAGTTTAATGGGCAGGGCGTCGGACAATGAGCAGTTCTTC.

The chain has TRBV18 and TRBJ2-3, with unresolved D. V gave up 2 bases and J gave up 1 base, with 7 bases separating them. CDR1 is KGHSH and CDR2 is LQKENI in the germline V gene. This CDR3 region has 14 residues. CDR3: CASSPFPGTDTQYF. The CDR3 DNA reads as TGTGCCAGCTCACCATTTCCAGGCACAGATACGCAGTATTTT.

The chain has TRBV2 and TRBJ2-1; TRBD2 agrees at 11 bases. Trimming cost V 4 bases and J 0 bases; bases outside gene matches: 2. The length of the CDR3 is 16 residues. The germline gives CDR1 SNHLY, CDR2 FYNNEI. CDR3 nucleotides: TGTGCCAGCAGTGTAGCGGGAGGGAGCTCCTACAATGAGCAGTTCTTC. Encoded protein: CASSVAGGSSYNEQFF. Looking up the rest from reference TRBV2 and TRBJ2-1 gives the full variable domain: EPEVTQTPSHQVTQMGQEVILRCVPISNHLYFYWYRQILGQKVEFLVSFYNNEISEKSEIFDDQFSVERPDGSNFTLKIRSTKLEDSAMYFCASSVAGGSSYNEQFFGPGTRLTVL.

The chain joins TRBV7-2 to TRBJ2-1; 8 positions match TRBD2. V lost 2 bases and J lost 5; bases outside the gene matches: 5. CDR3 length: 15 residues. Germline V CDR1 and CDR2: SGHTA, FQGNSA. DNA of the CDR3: TGTGCCAGCAGCTTACGGGGGGGCAGGGACAATGAGCAGTTCTTC. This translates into CASSLRGGRDNEQFF.

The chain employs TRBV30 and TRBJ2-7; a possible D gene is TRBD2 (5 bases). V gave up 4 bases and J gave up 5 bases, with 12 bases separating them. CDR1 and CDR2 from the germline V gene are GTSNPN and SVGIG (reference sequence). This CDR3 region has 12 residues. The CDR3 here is CAWKRTGDEQYF. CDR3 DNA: TGTGCCTGGAAACGGACCGGGGACGAGCAGTACTTC. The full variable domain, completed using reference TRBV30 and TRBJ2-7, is SQTIHQWPATLVQPVGSPLSLECTVEGTSNPNLYWYRQAAGRGLQLLFYSVGIGQISSEVPQNLSASRPQDRQFILSSKKLLLSDSGFYLCAWKRTGDEQYFGPGTRLTVT.

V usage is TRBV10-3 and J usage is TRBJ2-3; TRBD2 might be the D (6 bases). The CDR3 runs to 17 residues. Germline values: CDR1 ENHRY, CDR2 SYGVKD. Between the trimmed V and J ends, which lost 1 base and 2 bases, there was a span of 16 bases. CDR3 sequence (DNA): TGTGCCATCAGTGAGTACGGGGCGGGGATGTCCACAGATACGCAGTATTTT. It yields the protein CAISEYGAGMSTDTQYF.

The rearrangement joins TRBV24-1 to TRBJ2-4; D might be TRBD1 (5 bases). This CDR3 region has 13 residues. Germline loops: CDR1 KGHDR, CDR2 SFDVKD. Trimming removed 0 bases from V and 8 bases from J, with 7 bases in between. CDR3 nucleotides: TGTGCCACCAGTGATTTGGTAGGGGACATTCAGTACTTC. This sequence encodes CATSDLVGDIQYF.

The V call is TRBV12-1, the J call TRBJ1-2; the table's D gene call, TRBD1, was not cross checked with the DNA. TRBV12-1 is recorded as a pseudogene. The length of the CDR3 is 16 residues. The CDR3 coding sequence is TGTGCCAGCACCTTCGGACCCCACAGGGGACCCTATGGCTACACCTTC. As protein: CASTFGPHRGPYGYTF.

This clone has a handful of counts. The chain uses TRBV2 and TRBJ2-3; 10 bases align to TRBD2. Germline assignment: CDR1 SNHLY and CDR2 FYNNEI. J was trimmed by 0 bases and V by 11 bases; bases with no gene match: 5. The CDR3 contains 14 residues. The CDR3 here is CASRLAGSTDTQYF. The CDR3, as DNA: TGTGCCTCCCGACTAGCGGGTAGCACAGATACGCAGTATTTT.

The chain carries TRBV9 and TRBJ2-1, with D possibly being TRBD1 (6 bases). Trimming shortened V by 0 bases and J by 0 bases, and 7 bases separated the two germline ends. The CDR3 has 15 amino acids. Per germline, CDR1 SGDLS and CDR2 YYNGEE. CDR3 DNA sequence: TGTGCCAGCAGCGTAGGGGACAACTCCTACAATGAGCAGTTCTTC. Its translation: CASSVGDNSYNEQFF.

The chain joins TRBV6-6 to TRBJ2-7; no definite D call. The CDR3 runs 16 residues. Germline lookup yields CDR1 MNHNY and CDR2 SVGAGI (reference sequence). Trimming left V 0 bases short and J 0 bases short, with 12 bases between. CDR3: CASSYSPHSSSYEQYF. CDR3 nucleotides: TGTGCCAGCAGTTACTCCCCGCACTCGAGCTCCTACGAGCAGTACTTC.